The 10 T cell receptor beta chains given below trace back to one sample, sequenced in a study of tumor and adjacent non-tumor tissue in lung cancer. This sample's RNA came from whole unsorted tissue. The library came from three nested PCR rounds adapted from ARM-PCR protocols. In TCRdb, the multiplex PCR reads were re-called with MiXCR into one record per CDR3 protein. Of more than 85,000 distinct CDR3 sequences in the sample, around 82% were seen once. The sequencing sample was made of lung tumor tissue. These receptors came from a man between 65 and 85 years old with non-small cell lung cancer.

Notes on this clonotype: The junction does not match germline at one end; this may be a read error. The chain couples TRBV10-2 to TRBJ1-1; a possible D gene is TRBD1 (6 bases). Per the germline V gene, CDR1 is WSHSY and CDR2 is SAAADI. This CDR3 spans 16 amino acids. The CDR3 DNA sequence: TGCGCCAGCAGGAGAAATACAGGGACGGCAAACACTGAAGCTTTGTTT. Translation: CASRRNTGTANTEALF.

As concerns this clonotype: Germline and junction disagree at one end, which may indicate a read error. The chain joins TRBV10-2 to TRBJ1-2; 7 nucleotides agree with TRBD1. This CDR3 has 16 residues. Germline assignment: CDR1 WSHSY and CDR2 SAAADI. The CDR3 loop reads CASSEGRGANNYGYTF. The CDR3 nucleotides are TGCGCCAGCAGTGAGGGCAGGGGGGCGAATAACTATGGCTACACTTTC.

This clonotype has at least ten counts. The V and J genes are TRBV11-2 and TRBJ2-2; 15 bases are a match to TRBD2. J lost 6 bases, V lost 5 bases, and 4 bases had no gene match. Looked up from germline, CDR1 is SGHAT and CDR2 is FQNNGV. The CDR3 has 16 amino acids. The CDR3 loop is CASSPRTSGRAGELFF. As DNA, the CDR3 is TGTGCCAGCAGCCCAAGGACTAGCGGGAGGGCCGGGGAGCTGTTTTTT.

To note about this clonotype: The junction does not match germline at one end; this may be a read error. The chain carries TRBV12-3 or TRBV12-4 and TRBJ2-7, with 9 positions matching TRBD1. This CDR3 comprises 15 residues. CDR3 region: CTSSDPGQGVYEQHF. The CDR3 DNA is TGTACCAGCAGTGATCCGGGACAGGGTGTATATGAGCAGCACTTC.

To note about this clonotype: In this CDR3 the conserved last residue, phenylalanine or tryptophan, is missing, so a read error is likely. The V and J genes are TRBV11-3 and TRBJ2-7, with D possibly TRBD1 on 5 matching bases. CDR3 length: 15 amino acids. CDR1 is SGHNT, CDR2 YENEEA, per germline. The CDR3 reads CANSPMTVSVYEQYI. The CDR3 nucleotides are TGTGCCAACAGCCCGATGACAGTTTCCGTATACGAGCAGTACATC.

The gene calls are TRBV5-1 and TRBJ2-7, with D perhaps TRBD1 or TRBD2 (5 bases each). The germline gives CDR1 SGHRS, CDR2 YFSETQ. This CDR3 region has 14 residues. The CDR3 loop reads CPSSFFSGRDEQYF. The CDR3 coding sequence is TGCCCTAGCAGCTTCTTTTCAGGGCGCGACGAGCAGTACTTC. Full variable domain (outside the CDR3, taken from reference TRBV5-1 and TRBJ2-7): KAGVTQTPRYLIKTRGQQVTLSCSPISGHRSVSWYQQTPGQGLQFLFEYFSETQRNKGNFPGRFSGRQFSNSRSEMNVSTLELGDSALYLCPSSFFSGRDEQYFGPGTRLTVT.

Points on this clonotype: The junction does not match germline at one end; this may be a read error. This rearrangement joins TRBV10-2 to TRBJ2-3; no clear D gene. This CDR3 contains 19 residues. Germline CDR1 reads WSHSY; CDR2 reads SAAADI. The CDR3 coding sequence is TGCGCCAGGAGGAACGGAAAAACGGCTAGATTCCTTAGCAGAGATACGCAGTATTTT. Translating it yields CARRNGKTARFLSRDTQYF.

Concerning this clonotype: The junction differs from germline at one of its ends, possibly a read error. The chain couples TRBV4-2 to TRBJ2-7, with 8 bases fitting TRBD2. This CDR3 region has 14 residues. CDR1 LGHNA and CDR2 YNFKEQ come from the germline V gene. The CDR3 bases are TGTGCCAGCAGTCGAACGGGAGGGCCCCACGAACAGTACTTC. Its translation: CASSRTGGPHEQYF.

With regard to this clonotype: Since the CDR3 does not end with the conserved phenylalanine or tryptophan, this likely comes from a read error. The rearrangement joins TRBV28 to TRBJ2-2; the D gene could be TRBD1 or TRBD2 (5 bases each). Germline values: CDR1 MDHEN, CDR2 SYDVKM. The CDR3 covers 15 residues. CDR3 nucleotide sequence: TGTGCCAGCAGTTTAATGGGCTCGAACACCCGGGACCTGTTTTAT. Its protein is CASSLMGSNTRDLFY.

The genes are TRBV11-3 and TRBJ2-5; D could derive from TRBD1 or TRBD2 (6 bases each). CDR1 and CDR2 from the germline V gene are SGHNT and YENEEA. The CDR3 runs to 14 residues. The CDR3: CGSASGRGRETQYF. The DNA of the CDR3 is TGTGGCAGTGCTTCCGGTCGGGGGCGGGAGACCCAGTACTTC.